One sample yielded the 2 T cell receptor beta chains listed below, sequenced in a study of Ad26.COV2.S vaccination and SARS-CoV-2 variants (dated by TCRdb to 2020 to 2023). Libraries were made using the immunoSEQ multiplex PCR assay. Not all clones reach the TCRdb copy of this immuneACCESS table, which keeps in-frame sequences only. Checked studies attribute under half of the gap to unresolved V genes and leave the rest unexplained. The sample data list roughly 350,000 clones, and around 90% of these were observed just once. The top ten hold roughly 3.6% of the sample. Sample treatment or condition, as interpreted from the label and publication: over 15 received Ad26.COV2.S at low or high dose, single or two shots; 5 received placebo; per-sample allocation not given. Repertoires of vaccine and placebo recipients were sequenced from samples taken on day 63 after the first injection. This sample comprised peripheral blood, obtained in a trial of Ad26.COV2.S vaccine versus placebo. The receptors were gathered from a person between 18 and 60 years old who received the Ad26.COV2.S COVID-19 vaccine or a placebo.

The chain combines TRBV10-3 with TRBJ2-7, with 8 bases lining up with TRBD1. There are 14 residues in the CDR3. V trimming: 4 bases; J trimming: 0 bases; junction bases outside the gene matches: 2. Germline lookup yields CDR1 ENHRY and CDR2 SYGVKD. The CDR3 DNA reads TGTGCCATCAGTGGGGACAGGTCCTCCTACGAGCAGTACTTC. This encodes CAISGDRSSYEQYF.

V is TRBV2 and J is TRBJ1-2; weak D call: TRBD1 (6 bases). V lost 3 bases and J 5 bases, leaving 10 bases between the germline ends. Germline-derived CDR1 and CDR2 are SNHLY and FYNNEI. The CDR3 consists of 13 residues. In DNA, the CDR3 is TGTGCCAGCAGTGATCGGGACACTTATGGCTACACCTTC. Amino acid sequence: CASSDRDTYGYTF.